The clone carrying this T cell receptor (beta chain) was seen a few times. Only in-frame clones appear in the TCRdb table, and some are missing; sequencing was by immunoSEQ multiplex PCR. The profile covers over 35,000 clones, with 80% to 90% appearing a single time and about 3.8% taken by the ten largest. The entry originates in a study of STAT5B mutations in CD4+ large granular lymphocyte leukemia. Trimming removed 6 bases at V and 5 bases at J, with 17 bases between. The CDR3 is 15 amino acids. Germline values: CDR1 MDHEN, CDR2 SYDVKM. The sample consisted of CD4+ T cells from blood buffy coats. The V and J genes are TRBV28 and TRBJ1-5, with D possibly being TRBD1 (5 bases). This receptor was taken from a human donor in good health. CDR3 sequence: CASSQTDLRHQPQHF. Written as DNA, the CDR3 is TGTGCCAGCAGCCAGACAGACTTACGCCATCAGCCCCAGCATTTT.